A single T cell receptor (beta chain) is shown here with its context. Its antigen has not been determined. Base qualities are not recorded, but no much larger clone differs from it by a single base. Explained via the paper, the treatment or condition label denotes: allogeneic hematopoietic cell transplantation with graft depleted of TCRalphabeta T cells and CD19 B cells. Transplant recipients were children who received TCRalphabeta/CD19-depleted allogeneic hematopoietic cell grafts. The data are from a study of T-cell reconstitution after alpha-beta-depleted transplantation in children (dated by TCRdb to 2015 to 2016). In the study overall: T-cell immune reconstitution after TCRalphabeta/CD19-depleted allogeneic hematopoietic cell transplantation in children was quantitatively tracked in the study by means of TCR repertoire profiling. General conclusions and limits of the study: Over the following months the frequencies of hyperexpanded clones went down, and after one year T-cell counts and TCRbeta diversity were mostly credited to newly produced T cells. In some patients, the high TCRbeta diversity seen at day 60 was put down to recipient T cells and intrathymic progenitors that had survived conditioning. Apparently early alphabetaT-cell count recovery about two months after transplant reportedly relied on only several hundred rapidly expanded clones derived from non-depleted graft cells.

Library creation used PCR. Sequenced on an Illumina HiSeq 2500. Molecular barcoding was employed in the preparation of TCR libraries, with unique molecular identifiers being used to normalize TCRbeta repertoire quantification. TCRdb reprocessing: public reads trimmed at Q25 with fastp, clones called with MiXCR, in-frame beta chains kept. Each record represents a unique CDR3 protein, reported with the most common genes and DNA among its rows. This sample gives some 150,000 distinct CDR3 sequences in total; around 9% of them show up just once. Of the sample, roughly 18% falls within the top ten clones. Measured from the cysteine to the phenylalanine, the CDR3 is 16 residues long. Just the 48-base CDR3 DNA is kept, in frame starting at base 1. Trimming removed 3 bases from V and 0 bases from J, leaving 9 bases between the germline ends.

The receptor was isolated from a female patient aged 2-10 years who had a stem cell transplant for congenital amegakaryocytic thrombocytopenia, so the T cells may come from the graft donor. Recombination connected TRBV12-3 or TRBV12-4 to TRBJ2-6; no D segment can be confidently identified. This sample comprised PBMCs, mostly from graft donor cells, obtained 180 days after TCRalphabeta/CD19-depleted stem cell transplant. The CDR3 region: CASSLGRSSGANVLTF. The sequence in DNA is TGTGCCAGCAGTTTGGGAAGGAGCTCTGGGGCCAACGTCCTGACTTTC.